The rows below give T cell receptor beta chains drawn from one sample of a study of blood T cell repertoires in COVID-19. Profiling relied on immunoSEQ multiplex PCR, and the TCRdb table lists in-frame clones only, not all of them. The sample records roughly 120,000 clones, approximately 79% being singletons. Sequencing was done on a sample of peripheral blood. The source of these receptors is a man aged 45-60 years with acute or convalescent COVID-19. CDR3s include the opening cysteine and the closing phenylalanine or tryptophan. D genes are given only for firm matches. Some rows mark clone size as missing; the rest say once, few, many or name a class of expanded clone.

d_call	v_call	j_call	cdr3_length	clone_size	cdr3_nt	cdr3_aa
TRBD1	TRBV6-5	TRBJ1-1	15	.	TGTGCCAGCAGTCTCGCCTCCGGGACAGGCGATCAAGCTTTCTTT	CASSLASGTGDQAFF
.	TRBV11-2	TRBJ2-5	16	.	TGTGCCAGCAGCCGAACCGGGACAGGACTAGAAGAGACCCAGTACTTC	CASSRTGTGLEETQYF
TRBD1	TRBV5-1	TRBJ1-4	15	.	TGCGCCAGCAGCCGGGACAGGGGTTCTAATGAAAAACTGTTTTTT	CASSRDRGSNEKLFF
.	TRBV24-1	TRBJ2-7	12	.	TGTGCCACCAGTGGTAGGCAGGGCAAGCAGTACTTC	CATSGRQGKQYF
TRBD1	TRBV19	TRBJ2-7	14	.	TGTGCCAGTAGTAGGGACAGGGTCTCCTACGAGCAGTACTTC	CASSRDRVSYEQYF
TRBD1	TRBV7-9	TRBJ1-6	15	.	TGTGCCAGCAGCTTTGGCCGGGACAGGGGGTTACCCCTCCACTTT	CASSFGRDRGLPLHF
.	TRBV7-3	TRBJ2-7	14	.	TGTGCCAGCAGCCCTGGCGGGGTGACCTACGAGCAGTACTTC	CASSPGGVTYEQYF
.	TRBV7-8	TRBJ1-5	14	.	TGTGCCAGCAGCCATGGGACACTCCGGGAGCCCCAGCATTTT	CASSHGTLREPQHF
TRBD1	TRBV9	TRBJ1-2	14	once	TGTGCCAGCAGCGTTGGGGACAGGGGGGTTGGCTACACCTTC	CASSVGDRGVGYTF
TRBD2	TRBV7-3	TRBJ2-3	15	.	TGTGCCAGCAGCCTACTAGCGGGAGAACCAGATACGCAGTATTTT	CASSLLAGEPDTQYF
.	TRBV7-9	TRBJ1-1	14	many	TGTGCCAGCAGCTTAGACAGGCCGAACACTGAAGCTTTCTTT	CASSLDRPNTEAFF
TRBD1	TRBV18	TRBJ2-7	16	.	TGTGCCAGCTCACCTAGATCGGGACAGGGGGCGAGTGAGCAGTACTTC	CASSPRSGQGASEQYF
.	TRBV6-1	TRBJ2-1	16	.	TGTGCCAGCAGTGAACTATCCCGGAGCTCCTACAATGAGCAGTTCTTC	CASSELSRSSYNEQFF
TRBD2	TRBV27	TRBJ2-7	15	.	TGTGCCAGCAGTTTGATAGCGGGGGGCCTCCACGAGCAGTACTTC	CASSLIAGGLHEQYF
TRBD2	TRBV29-1	TRBJ2-5	14	.	TGCAGCGTTGAGCCTAGCGGGGTAGAAGAGACCCAGTACTTC	CSVEPSGVEETQYF
TRBD2	TRBV11-2	TRBJ2-7	15	.	TGTGCCAGCAAGCTAGCGGGAGGAGCTTCCTACGAGCAGTACTTC	CASKLAGGASYEQYF
TRBD1	TRBV11-2	TRBJ1-1	16	.	TGTGCCAGCAGCTCGTGGACAGGGAGTAAGAACACTGAAGCTTTCTTT	CASSSWTGSKNTEAFF
TRBD1	TRBV30	TRBJ2-2	14	few	TGTGCCTGGTCCAGGGGGCGCGGCACCGGGGAGCTGTTTTTT	CAWSRGRGTGELFF
TRBD2	TRBV27	TRBJ2-2	13	.	TGTGCCAGCAGTGGGAGGGGTGGCGGGGAGCTGTTTTTT	CASSGRGGGELFF
TRBD2	TRBV28	TRBJ2-7	14	.	TGTGCCAGCGGTTCACTAGCGGTCTCCTACGAGCAGTACTTC	CASGSLAVSYEQYF
TRBD2	TRBV10-3	TRBJ2-5	18	.	TGTGCCATCAGTGAGTCAATAGCGGGGGGGCTTGACCAAGAGACCCAGTACTTC	CAISESIAGGLDQETQYF
.	TRBV6-5	TRBJ1-3	15	.	TGTGCCAGCGGAGGGGTCCTTTTCTCTGGAAACACCATATATTTT	CASGGVLFSGNTIYF
.	TRBV13	TRBJ1-3	16	.	TGTGCCAGCAGCTTAGCAGGGCCGAGCTCTGGAAACACCATATATTTT	CASSLAGPSSGNTIYF
.	TRBV18	TRBJ2-3	16	.	TGTGCCAGCTCACTTCAAGACAGGACCAGCACAGATACGCAGTATTTT	CASSLQDRTSTDTQYF
.	TRBV25-1	TRBJ1-4	13	.	TGTGCCAGCAGTAATTTAGGCGGCGAAAAACTGTTTTTT	CASSNLGGEKLFF
.	TRBV29-1	TRBJ1-3	16	.	TGCAGCGTTGAAGTATTAGACGACAGATCTGGAAACACCATATATTTT	CSVEVLDDRSGNTIYF